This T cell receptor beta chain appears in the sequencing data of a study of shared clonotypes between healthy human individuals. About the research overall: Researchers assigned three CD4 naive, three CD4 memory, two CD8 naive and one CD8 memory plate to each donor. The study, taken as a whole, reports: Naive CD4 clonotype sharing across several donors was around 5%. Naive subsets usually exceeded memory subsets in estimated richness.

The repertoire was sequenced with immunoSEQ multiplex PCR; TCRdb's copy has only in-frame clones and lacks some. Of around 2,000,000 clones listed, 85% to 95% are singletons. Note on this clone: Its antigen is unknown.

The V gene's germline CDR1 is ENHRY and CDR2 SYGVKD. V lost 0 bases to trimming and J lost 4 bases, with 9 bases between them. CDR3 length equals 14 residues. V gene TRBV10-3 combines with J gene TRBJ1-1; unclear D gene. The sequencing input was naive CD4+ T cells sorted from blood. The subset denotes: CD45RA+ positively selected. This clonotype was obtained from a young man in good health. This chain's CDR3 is CAISESSSGTEAFF. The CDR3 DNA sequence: TGTGCCATCAGTGAGTCCTCATCGGGCACTGAAGCTTTCTTT.